These 5 T cell receptor beta chains share one sample of origin, sequenced in a study of cytomegalovirus exposure and HLA in healthy donors. Researchers ran the PCR with 60 Vbeta and 13 Jbeta primers. The protocol was immunoSEQ multiplex PCR, while the TCRdb copy is restricted to in-frame clones and leaves out a portion. This sample has about 130,000 clones; 75% to 90% occur once, and the top ten carry under 6%. Sequences were obtained from PBMCs. Every receptor here comes from a woman in her forties in good health and CMV-seropositive.

The J gene is TRBJ1-6, the V gene TRBV27, with D perhaps matching TRBD1 (5 bases). The CDR3 runs 15 residues. Germline CDR1 reads MNHEY; CDR2 reads SMNVEV (reference sequence). The V and J ends lost 6 bases and 10 bases respectively, with 19 bases between them. The CDR3 is CASSPGGGLWSPLHF. CDR3 in DNA: TGTGCCAGCAGCCCCGGGGGTGGATTATGGTCACCCCTCCACTTT.

In DNA, the CDR3 is TGTGCCTTCGCGACGGGTCTAGCCAAAAACATTCAGTACTTC. Translation: CAFATGLAKNIQYF. V usage is TRBV30 and J usage is TRBJ2-4; D is unresolved. This CDR3 has 14 amino acids. The ends were cut back, 7 bases at V and 0 bases at J, with 13 bases in the middle. Germline V gene lookup returns CDR1 GTSNPN and CDR2 SVGIG (reference sequence).

The genes are TRBV28 and TRBJ1-1, with D possibly matching TRBD1 (5 bases). V lost 6 bases to trimming and J lost 2 bases, with 19 bases between them. Per the germline V gene, CDR1 is MDHEN and CDR2 is SYDVKM. CDR3 length equals 16 residues. DNA for the CDR3: TGTGCCAGCAGATCTTTTTCTCTAGGGGTAAACACTGAAGCTTTCTTT. Its translation is CASRSFSLGVNTEAFF.

The chain links TRBV6-4 to TRBJ2-1; the match to TRBD1 covers 9 bases. The germline V gene encodes CDR1 MRHNA and CDR2 SNTAGT. The trim removed 5 bases at V and 12 bases at J, leaving 11 bases unmatched. The length of the CDR3 is 14 residues. CDR3 coding DNA: TGTGCCAGCAGTCCGTCGGGACAGGGCGGCGGGCAGTTCTTC. Its protein product is CASSPSGQGGGQFF.

The chain carries TRBV28 and TRBJ1-4; tentatively, D is TRBD1 (5 bases). V lost 7 bases and J 4 bases, leaving 13 bases between the germline ends. The length of the CDR3 is 14 residues. The germline CDR1 and CDR2 sequences are MDHEN and SYDVKM. CDR3 sequence: CASTFPGGNEKLFF. Here the CDR3 DNA reads TGTGCCAGCACCTTTCCGGGGGGTAATGAAAAACTGTTTTTT.